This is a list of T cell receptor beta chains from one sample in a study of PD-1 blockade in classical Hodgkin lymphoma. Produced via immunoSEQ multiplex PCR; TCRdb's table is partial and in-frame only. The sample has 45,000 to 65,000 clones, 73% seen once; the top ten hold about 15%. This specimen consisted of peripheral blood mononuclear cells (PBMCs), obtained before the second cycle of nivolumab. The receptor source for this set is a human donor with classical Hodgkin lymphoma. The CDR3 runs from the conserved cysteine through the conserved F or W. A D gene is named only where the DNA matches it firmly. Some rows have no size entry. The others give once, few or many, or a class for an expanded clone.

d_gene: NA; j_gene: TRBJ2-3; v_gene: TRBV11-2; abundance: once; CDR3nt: TGTGCCAGCAGCTTAGGATCTAGCACAGATACGCAGTATTTT; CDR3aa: CASSLGSSTDTQYF
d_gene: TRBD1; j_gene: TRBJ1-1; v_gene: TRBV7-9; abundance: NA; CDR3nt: TGTGCCAGCAGCCTCCGGGACAGGGAAGCTTTCTTT; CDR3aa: CASSLRDREAFF
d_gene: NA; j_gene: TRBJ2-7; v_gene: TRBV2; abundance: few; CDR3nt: TGTGCCAGCACAGCGGAATCCTACGAGCAGTACTTC; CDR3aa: CASTAESYEQYF
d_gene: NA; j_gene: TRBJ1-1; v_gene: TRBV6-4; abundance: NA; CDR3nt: TGTGCCAGCAGTGACTCAAGAGGGGCAGTAGGGGCTGAAGCTTTCTTT; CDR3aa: CASSDSRGAVGAEAFF
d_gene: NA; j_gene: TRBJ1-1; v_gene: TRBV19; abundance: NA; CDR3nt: TGTGCCAGTAGTATCCCGGACTTAGAAGCTTTCTTT; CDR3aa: CASSIPDLEAFF
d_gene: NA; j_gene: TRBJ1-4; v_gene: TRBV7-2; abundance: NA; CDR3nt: TGTGCCAGCAGCTTAGGCCAGCGCTTTAATGAAAAACTGTTTTTT; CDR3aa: CASSLGQRFNEKLFF
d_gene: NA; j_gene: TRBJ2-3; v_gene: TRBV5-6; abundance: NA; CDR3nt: TGTGCCAGCAGCCCCATCCTCGGGGCAGATACGCAGTATTTT; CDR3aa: CASSPILGADTQYF
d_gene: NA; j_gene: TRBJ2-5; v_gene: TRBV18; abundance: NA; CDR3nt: TGTGCCAGCTCACCACCGGTCCGGCAAGAGACCCAGTACTTC; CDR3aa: CASSPPVRQETQYF
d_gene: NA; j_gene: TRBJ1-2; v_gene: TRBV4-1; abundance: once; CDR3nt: TGCGCCAGCAGCCAAGCCCGTTGGGGGATGGATGGCTACACCTTC; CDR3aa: CASSQARWGMDGYTF
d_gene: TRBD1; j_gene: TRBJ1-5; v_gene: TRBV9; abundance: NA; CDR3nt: TGTGCCAGCAGCGTAGGAGGGGACAGTTCATGGCAGCCCCAGCATTTT; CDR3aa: CASSVGGDSSWQPQHF
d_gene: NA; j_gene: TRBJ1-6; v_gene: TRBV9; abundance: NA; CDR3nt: TGTGCCAGCAGCTCACAGGGTGACCTCCTCCACTTT; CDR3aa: CASSSQGDLLHF
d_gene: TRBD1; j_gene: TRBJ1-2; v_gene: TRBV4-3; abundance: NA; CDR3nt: TGCGCCAGCAGCCAGGAGACAGGGGGCTATGGCTACACCTTC; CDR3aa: CASSQETGGYGYTF
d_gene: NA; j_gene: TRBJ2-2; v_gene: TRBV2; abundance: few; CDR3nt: TGTGCCAGCATGGAACAGGAGTCCACCGGGGAGCTGTTTTTT; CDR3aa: CASMEQESTGELFF
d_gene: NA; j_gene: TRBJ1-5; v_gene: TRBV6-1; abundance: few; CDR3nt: TGTGCCAGCAGTCCCTTCTCCCAGCCCCAGCATTTT; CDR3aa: CASSPFSQPQHF
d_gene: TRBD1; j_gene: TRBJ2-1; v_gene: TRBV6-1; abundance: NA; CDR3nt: TGTGCCAGCAGTCCAGACAGGGGGCAGCACAATGAGCAGTTCTTC; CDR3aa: CASSPDRGQHNEQFF
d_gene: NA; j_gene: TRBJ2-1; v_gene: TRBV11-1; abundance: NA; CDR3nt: TGTGCCAGCAACATTCAGGGGTCTCACAATGAGCAGTTCTTC; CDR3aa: CASNIQGSHNEQFF
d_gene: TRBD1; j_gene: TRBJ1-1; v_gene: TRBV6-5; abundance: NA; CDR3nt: TGTGCCAGCAGAAGGGGGACAGGGGGATTAGCTTTCTTT; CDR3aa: CASRRGTGGLAFF
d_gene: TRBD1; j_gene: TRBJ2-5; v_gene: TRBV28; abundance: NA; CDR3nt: TGTGCCAGCAGCCGGGACAGGGGGGAGACCCAGTACTTC; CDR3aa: CASSRDRGETQYF
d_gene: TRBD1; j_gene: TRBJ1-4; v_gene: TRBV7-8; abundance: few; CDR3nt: TGTGCCAGCAGCCCAAGACTAACGACAGGGGGCGATGAAAAACTGTTTTTT; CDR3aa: CASSPRLTTGGDEKLFF
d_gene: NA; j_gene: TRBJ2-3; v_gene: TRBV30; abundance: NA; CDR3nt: TGTGCCTGGAGTGTAATGGCCCTCACAGATACGCAGTATTTT; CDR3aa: CAWSVMALTDTQYF
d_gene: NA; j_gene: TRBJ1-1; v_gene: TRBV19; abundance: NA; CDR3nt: TGTGCCAGTAGTACGGGACTCGGCCAGTACACTGAAGCTTTCTTT; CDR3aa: CASSTGLGQYTEAFF
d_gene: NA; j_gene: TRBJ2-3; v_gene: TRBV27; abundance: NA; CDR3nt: TGTGCCAGCAAGCCTTTAGTGGTCGATACGCAGTATTTT; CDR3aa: CASKPLVVDTQYF
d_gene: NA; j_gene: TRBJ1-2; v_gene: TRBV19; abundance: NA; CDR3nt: TGTGCCACATCAGGGAGACAAAACTATGGCTACACCTTC; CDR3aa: CATSGRQNYGYTF
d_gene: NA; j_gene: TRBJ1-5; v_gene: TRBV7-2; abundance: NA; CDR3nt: TGTGCCAGCAGCTTGGGGGCTCAGCCCCAGCATTTT; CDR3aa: CASSLGAQPQHF
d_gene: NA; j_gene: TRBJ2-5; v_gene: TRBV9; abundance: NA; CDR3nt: TGTGCCAGCAGCCCCCCCGTCTCCAGGGGCCGCCAAGAGACCCAGTACTTC; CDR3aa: CASSPPVSRGRQETQYF
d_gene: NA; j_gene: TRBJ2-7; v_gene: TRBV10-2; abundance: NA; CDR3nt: TGCGCCAGCAGTGGAGCGGTGGGGCAGTACTTC; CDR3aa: CASSGAVGQYF
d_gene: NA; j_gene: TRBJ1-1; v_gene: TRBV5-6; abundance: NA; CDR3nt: TGTGCCAGCAACCTTCCGGGCCTTAACACTGAAGCTTTCTTT; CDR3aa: CASNLPGLNTEAFF
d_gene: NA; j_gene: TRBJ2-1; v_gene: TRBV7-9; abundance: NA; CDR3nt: TGTGCCAGCAGCTTAAACGGATTAAGCTCCTACAATGAGCAGTTCTTC; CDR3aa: CASSLNGLSSYNEQFF
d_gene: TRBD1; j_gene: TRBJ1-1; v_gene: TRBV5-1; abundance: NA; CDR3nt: TGCGCCAGCAGCTTGAGGGCCCCGAGGGACAGCCAGAACACTGAAGCTTTCTTT; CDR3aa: CASSLRAPRDSQNTEAFF
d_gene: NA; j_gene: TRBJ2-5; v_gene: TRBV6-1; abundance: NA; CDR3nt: TGTGCCAGCAGTGAAGGGGGAGAGACCCAGTACTTC; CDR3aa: CASSEGGETQYF
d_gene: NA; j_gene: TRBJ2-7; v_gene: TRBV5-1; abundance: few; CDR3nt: TGCGCCAGCAGGGTGGGAGGGGGACTACTCGTCTCCTACGAGCAGTACTTC; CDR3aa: CASRVGGGLLVSYEQYF
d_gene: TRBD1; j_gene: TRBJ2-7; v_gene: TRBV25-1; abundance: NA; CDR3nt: TGTGCCAGCAGTGCCTCCGGGACAGGGTGGTACGAGCAGTACTTC; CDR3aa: CASSASGTGWYEQYF
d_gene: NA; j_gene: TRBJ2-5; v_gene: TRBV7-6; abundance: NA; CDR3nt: TGTGCCAGCAGCTCCCACCCCCAGGAGACCCAGTACTTC; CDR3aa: CASSSHPQETQYF
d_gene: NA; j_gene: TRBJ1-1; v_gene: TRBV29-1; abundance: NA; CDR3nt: TGCAGCGTTGATATTCAGGGGATCACTGAAGCTTTCTTT; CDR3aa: CSVDIQGITEAFF
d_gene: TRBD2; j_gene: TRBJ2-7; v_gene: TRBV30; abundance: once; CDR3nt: TGTGCCTGGAGTTTCGTGGCGGGGGGGGAGCAGTACTTC; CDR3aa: CAWSFVAGGEQYF
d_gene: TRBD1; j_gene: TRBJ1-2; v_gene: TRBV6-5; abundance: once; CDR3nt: TGTGCCAGCAGTTACACAGGACAGGGCTATGGCTACACCTTC; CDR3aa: CASSYTGQGYGYTF
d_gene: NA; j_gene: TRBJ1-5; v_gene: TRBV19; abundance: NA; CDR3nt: TGTGCCAGTAGTATCGGGGGGGCCGGGCAGCCCCAGCATTTT; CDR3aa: CASSIGGAGQPQHF
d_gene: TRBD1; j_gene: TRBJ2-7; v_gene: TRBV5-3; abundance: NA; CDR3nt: TGTGCCAGAAGCGGGGGACAGGGGATCTACGAGCAGTACTTC; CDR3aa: CARSGGQGIYEQYF
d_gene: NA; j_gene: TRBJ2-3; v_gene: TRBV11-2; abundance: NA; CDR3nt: TGTGCCAGCAGCTCCGGACAGCGCACAGATACGCAGTATTTT; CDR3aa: CASSSGQRTDTQYF
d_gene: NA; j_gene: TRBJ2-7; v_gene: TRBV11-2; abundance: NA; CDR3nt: TGTGCCAGCAGCTTAGGAATAGGAGCCTCCTCGTACGAGCAGTACTTC; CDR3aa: CASSLGIGASSYEQYF
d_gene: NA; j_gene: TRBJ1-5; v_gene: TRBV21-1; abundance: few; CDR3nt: TGTGCCAGCAGCAAAACAGGGGAACGGGATCAGCCCCAGCATTTT; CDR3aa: CASSKTGERDQPQHF